Sequencing of this T cell receptor beta chain was carried out in a study of blood T cell repertoires in COVID-19. V gave up 2 bases and J gave up 5 bases; unmatched junction bases: 5. Germline-derived CDR1 and CDR2 are MNHNS and SASEGT. This CDR3 has 16 amino acids. The assay was immunoSEQ multiplex PCR, and TCRdb's table has in-frame clones only and misses some. The data show approximately 250,000 clones, approximately 86% seen once. This chain uses TRBV6-1 with TRBJ1-6; 8 bases are a match to TRBD1. Material for sequencing was peripheral blood. This clonotype was sampled from a man aged 30 to 45 with active or convalescent COVID-19. In nucleotides, the CDR3 is TGTGCCAGCAGTGAACAGGGGGCGGAAAATAATTCACCCCTCCACTTT. Translated: CASSEQGAENNSPLHF.